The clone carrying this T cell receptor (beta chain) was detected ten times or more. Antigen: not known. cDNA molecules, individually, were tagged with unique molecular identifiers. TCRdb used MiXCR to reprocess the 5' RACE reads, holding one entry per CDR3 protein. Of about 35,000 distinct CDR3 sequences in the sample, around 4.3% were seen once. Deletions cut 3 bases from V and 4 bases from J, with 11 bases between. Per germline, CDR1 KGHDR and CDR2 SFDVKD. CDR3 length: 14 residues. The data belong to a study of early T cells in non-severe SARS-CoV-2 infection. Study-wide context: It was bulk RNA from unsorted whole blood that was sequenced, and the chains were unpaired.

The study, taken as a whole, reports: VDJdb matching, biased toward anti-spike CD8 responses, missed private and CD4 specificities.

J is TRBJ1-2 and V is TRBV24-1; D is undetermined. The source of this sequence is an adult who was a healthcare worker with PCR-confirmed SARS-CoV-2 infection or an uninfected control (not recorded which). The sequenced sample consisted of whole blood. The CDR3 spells CATSDPHLGYGYTF. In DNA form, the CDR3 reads TGTGCCACCAGTGATCCCCACCTCGGCTATGGCTACACCTTC.